This T cell receptor (beta chain) was captured in a study of blood T cell repertoires in COVID-19 (dated by TCRdb to between 2020 and 2021). The study in broad terms: The collaborator samples originated in the United States, Italy and Spain and spanned the acute and convalescent phases of COVID-19. Nearly every sample came with metadata listing a de-identified subject ID, COVID-19 status, age in years and sex. The prospective study material was composed of cDNA or gDNA derived from T cells, B-cell-depleted T cells, or PBMCs. Samples were obtained from the ongoing ImmuneRACE study (first 160 participants) and from over a thousand subjects provided by 6 global collaborators. The repertoires were released in a freely available public database meant as a resource for research on the immune response to SARS-CoV-2. Where HLA class I and class II types were available, the types were taken from metadata supplied by the sample provider, not from assay-based typing. Subjects who had been exposed to COVID-19, were actively infected with it, or had recovered from it provided the deeply sampled blood TCRbeta repertoires that made up the dataset.

As concerns this clone: Its antigen is still unknown. Base quality data are lacking; no much larger clone is found one base away.

The research as a whole found: The quantity of clinical and demographic metadata differed by source and by participant and was supplied without curation.

In the prospective study, participants were 18 to 89 years old, resided in about two dozen geographic areas of the United States, and were enrolled through a virtual design. To assign participants to cohorts, the prospective study relied on clinical history that participants themselves reported in a screening survey and a study questionnaire. Recovered participants in ImmuneRACE Cohort 3 were defined by two consecutive negative NP/OP PCR tests, clearance by a healthcare professional, or resolution of symptoms. Each participant in the prospective study had whole blood, serum and a nasopharyngeal or oropharyngeal swab collected by mobile phlebotomists. Participants in the prospective study had the option to provide additional blood draws and questionnaires over a 2-month period. Blood samples from the prospective study were shipped frozen or at room temperature prior to DNA extraction. TCRbeta CDR3 regions were amplified from genomic DNA by means of the immunoSEQ Assay, a bias-controlled multiplex PCR. In the original analysis: Within the assay, amplification of reference gene primers was used to estimate how many nucleated cells each sample contained. To quantify the absolute abundance of each unique TCRbeta CDR3 rearrangement, sequence reads were collapsed and filtered. For each sample, productive Simpson clonality was calculated as the square root of Simpson's diversity index across productive rearrangements. As stored in TCRdb, this immuneACCESS dataset retains in-frame rearrangements with V and J assigned. A fraction of the clones does not appear; measured against another copy, unresolved V genes explain less than half of the discrepancy, and the remainder lacks a known reason. V and J calls plus clone size are reproduced from that table; the DNA served to infer D and trimming. Recorded for this sample are around 300,000 clones; 88% of them occurred a single time. The top ten constitute approximately 3% of the sample.

From its cysteine to its phenylalanine, the CDR3 spans 15 amino acids. Here the CDR3 DNA is all that survives: 45 bases in frame from base 1. Sequences ENHRY (CDR1) and SYGVKD (CDR2) are obtained from the germline V gene. At the junction V is shortened by 3 bases and J by 2 bases, with 11 bases in between. Rearrangement joined TRBV10-3 to TRBJ1-3; confidence is insufficient to name the D gene. The TCR comes from a woman between 45 and 65 years old who had recovered from COVID-19. Sequencing input: PBMCs or T cells enriched from blood (not recorded which). The CDR3 is CAISDPYQAGNTIYF. The nucleotide sequence reads as follows: TGTGCCATCAGTGACCCGTATCAGGCTGGAAACACCATATATTTT.